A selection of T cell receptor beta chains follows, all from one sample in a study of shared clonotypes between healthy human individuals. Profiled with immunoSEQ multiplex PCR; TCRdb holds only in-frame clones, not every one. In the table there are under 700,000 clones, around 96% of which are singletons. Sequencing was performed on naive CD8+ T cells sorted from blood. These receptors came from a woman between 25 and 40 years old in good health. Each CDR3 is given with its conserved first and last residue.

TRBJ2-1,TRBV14,CASSQVGTDLINEQFF
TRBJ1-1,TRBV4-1,CASSQDGAGRETEAFF
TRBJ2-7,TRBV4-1,CASSQRTASSYEQYF
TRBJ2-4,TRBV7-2,CASSPRTGGEATKNIQYF
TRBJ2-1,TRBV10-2,CASSALREGYNEQFF
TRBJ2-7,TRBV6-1,CASSEDVGELNYEQYF
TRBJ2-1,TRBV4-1,CASSQDPGGEYNEQFF
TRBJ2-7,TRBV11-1,CASSSAGLSYEQYF
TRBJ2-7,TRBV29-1,CSVVLAELSSYEQYF
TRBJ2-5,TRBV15,CATSVSRTSGETQYF
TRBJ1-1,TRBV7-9,CASYTGTEYMNTEAFF
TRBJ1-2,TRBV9,CASSPPTGQNYGYTF
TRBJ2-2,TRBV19,CASSQFAGELFF
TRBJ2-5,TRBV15,CATSRGWGDNQETQYF
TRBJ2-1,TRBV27,CAIKPGLAGDEQFF
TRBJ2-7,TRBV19,CASSIVGTSGQYEQYF
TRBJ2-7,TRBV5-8,CASSLTLRFSYEQYF
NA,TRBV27,CASSTSAPSYEQYF
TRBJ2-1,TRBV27,CASSSGTFRTEQFF
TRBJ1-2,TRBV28,CASSFPSDRPANYGYTF
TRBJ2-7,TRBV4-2,CASRQGLAGVYEQYF
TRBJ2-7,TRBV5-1,CASSPSTGTGSYEQYF
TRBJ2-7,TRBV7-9,CASSVRDRAYEQYF
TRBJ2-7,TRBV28,CASRWSGTYEQYF
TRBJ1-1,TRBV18,CASSPNRGSVNTEAFF
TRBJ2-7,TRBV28,CASSSPGQDEQYF
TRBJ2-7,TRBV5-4,CASSLGRGEQYF
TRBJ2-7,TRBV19,CASSIGRTYEQYF
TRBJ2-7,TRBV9,CASSDAFMVEQYF
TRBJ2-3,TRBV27,CASRENSGRGTDTQYF
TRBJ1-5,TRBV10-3,CAISGDSNQPQHF
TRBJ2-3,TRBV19,CASSQNSGPTDTQYF
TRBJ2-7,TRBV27,CASSIYGTGLVYEQYF
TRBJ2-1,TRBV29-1,CSVVGLAVPSSYNEQFF
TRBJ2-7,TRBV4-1,CASSHSGVLTEQYF
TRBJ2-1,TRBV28,CASSLVVAPYNEQFF
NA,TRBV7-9,CASSSPSYEQYF
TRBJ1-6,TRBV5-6,CASSLEGHNSYNSPLHF
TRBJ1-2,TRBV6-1,CASRGPGQGFDGYTF
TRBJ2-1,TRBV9,CASSVGSGSYNEQFF
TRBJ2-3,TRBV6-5,CASSFGTGTDTQYF
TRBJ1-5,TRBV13,CASSLGPNQPQHF
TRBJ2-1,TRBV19,CASSTEQGNDEQFF
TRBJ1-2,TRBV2,CASRGGSRGYTF
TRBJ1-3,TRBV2,CASSPTLTGYVGDTIYF
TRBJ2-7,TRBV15,CATGDPEGGLAEQYF
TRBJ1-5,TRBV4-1,CASSQGQGSQPQHF
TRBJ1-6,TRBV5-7,CASSCGGTGVNSPLHF
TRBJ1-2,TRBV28,CASSLSHSSYYGYTF
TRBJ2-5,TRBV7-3,CASRLPGLAAETQYF